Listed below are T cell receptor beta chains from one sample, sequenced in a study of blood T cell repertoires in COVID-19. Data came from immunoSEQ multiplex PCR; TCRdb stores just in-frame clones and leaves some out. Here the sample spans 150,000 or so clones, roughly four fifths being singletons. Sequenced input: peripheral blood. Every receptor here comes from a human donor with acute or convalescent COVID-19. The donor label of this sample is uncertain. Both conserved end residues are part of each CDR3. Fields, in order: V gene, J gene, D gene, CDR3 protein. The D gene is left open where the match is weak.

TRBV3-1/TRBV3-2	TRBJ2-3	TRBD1	CASSRQGTDTQYF
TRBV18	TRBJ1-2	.	CASSPQGVGASYGYTF
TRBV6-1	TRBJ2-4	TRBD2	CASSEALPSGGQLAKNIQYF
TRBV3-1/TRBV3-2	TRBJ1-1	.	CASSQTPDNTEAFF
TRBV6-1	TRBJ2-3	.	CASSEARWGDQYF
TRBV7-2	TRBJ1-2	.	CASSLYRAGYTF
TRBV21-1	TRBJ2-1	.	CASSKARGDLGGYNEQFF
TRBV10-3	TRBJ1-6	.	CAISEGGAGNSPLHF
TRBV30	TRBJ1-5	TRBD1	CAWSVKGQGRPRQPQHF
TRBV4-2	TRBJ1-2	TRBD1	CASSQEYRDRGYTF
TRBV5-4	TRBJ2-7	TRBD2	CASSSRDYATYEQYF
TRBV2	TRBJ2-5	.	CAVRQGGETQYF
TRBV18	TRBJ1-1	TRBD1	CASTGQGKTEAFF
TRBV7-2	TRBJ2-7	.	CASSREWGPHEQYF
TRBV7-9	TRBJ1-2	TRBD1	CASSLDRTGQSNYGYTF
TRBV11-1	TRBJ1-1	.	CASRKVTGMNTEAFF
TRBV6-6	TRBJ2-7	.	CASRRGIPSYEQYF
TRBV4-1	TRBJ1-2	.	CASSQRWAGADGYTF
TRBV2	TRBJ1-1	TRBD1	CASRPPDRGLMNTEAFF
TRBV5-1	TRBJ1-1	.	CASSLDGTLNTEAFF
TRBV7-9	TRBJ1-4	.	CASSFSLEDEKLFF
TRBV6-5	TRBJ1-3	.	CASRPTALGNTIYF
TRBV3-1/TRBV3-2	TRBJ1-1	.	CASSPPGGRNTEAFF
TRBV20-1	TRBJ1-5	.	CSASSVRGYNQPQHF
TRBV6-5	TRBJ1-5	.	CASRPSGKNNQPQHF
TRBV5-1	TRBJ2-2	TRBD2	CASSEFLAGGRTGELFF
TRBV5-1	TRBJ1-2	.	CASSLLVGSRHYGYTF
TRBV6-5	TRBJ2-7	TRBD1	CASAHRGYEQYF
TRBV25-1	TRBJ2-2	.	CASSEFYGELFF